This T cell receptor beta chain originates from a study of T-cell reconstitution after alpha-beta-depleted transplantation in children (dated by TCRdb to the mid-2010s). Regarding the complete study: The study quantitatively tracked T-cell immune reconstitution after TCRalphabeta/CD19-depleted allogeneic hematopoietic cell transplantation in children using TCR repertoire profiling.

The library was obtained by PCR. The reads were generated on an Illumina HiSeq 2500. TCR library preparation used molecular barcoding, with unique molecular identifiers applied to normalize quantification of the TCRbeta repertoire. TCRdb itself trimmed the public reads at Q25 with fastp, ran MiXCR and retained productive beta chains. Duplicate CDR3 protein sequences are folded into a single record with the most common DNA and genes. For this sample the table gives roughly 500,000 distinct CDR3 sequences, of which about a sixth were detected only once. The ten largest clones take up less than 4% of the sample. As regards this clonotype: Its antigen is currently not known. No much larger clone exists at a distance of one base, and base qualities are not known.

V is shortened by 2 bases, J by 0 bases, and the region joining them spans 15 bases. For CDR1 and CDR2, the germline V gene (reference sequence) lists SGHNT and YYREEE. Taken from cysteine to phenylalanine, the CDR3 has 17 residues. CDR3 DNA only is kept here, 51 bases in frame from base 1. The chain is assembled from TRBV5-4 and TRBJ2-4; TRBD2 is a weak D gene call, 5 bases matching. This specimen consisted of PBMCs from the stem cell graft donor, obtained from the stem cell graft. This clonotype originated in a human donor who donated a stem cell graft to a child with acute lymphoblastic leukemia. DNA sequence: TGTGCCAGCAGCTTATTGGCGGGCGTACTAGCCAAAAACATTCAGTACTTC. The translation is CASSLLAGVLAKNIQYF.